The rows below give T cell receptor beta chains drawn from one sample of a study of T cells of healthy individuals. Using its own MiXCR run on the 5' RACE reads, TCRdb lists one record per CDR3 protein. The data hold about 100,000 distinct CDR3 sequences, with approximately 16% observed a single time. These receptor sequences come from a human donor in good health. The CDR3 runs from the conserved cysteine through the conserved F or W. The D gene is left open where the match is weak. Only part of the rows carry a size: once, few, many, or a class if the clone is expanded.

D gene,V gene,J gene,clone size,CDR3 DNA,CDR3 protein
TRBD1,TRBV29-1,TRBJ1-6,few,TGCAGCGCACGACAGGGTCCCAATTCACCCCTCCACTTT,CSARQGPNSPLHF
TRBD1,TRBV6-1,TRBJ2-7,many,TGTGCCAGCAGTTCACAGGGGTCTGGATCCTACGAGCAGTACTTC,CASSSQGSGSYEQYF
TRBD1,TRBV3-1,TRBJ2-3,few,TGTGCCAGCAGCCGGGGCCGGGACAGGGGGCAATATTTT,CASSRGRDRGQYF
.,TRBV15,TRBJ2-1,few,TGTGCCACCAGCAGAGATCGAAGGTACAATGAGCAGTTCTTC,CATSRDRRYNEQFF
.,TRBV4-2,TRBJ2-3,many,TGTGCCAGCAGCCAAGGGCTTACTAGGGGCACAGATACGCAGTATTTT,CASSQGLTRGTDTQYF
.,TRBV7-2,TRBJ2-7,few,TGTGCCAGCAGCTCGGACGTCTACGAGCAGTACTTC,CASSSDVYEQYF
.,TRBV7-8,TRBJ1-6,few,TGTGCCAGCAGCTTAGCCCGAACGGGGGGGAATTCACCCCTCCACTTT,CASSLARTGGNSPLHF
.,TRBV5-1,TRBJ1-5,many,TGCGCCAGCAGCTTACAGGGAGATGGGCAGCCCCAGCATTTT,CASSLQGDGQPQHF
.,TRBV5-1,TRBJ2-2,many,TGCGCCAGCAGCCCTGGGGGACTCTTACCCACCGGGGAGCTGTTTTTT,CASSPGGLLPTGELFF
TRBD1,TRBV7-9,TRBJ2-4,few,TGTGCCAGCAGCTCACCCCGGGACAGGTTTTACTTC,CASSSPRDRFYF
.,TRBV7-8,TRBJ2-1,.,TGTGCCAGCAGCTTAGGAGGGGGGGTATCCTACAATGAGCAGTTCTTC,CASSLGGGVSYNEQFF
.,TRBV4-1,TRBJ2-7,once,TGCGCCAGCAGCTTGAACGACAGGTACGAGCAGTACTTC,CASSLNDRYEQYF
.,TRBV11-2,TRBJ2-2,.,TGTGCCAGCAGCTTACCCCCGGACGGGCGCGTGTCCGGGGAGCTGTTTTTT,CASSLPPDGRVSGELFF
.,TRBV28,TRBJ1-4,.,TGTGCCAGCAGGGGGTTAACTAATGAAAAACTGTTTTTT,CASRGLTNEKLFF
TRBD2,TRBV5-1,TRBJ2-5,.,TGCGCCAGCGGACTAGCGGGAGAAGAGACCCAGTACTTC,CASGLAGEETQYF
TRBD2,TRBV12-3/TRBV12-4,TRBJ2-1,.,TGTGCCAGCAGTTCCTTCACTAGCGGTATAAATGAGCAGTTCTTC,CASSSFTSGINEQFF
.,TRBV10-3,TRBJ2-5,.,TGTGCCATCAGTGAGTCGGGTTTTTCAAGGGGTGAGACCCAGTACTTC,CAISESGFSRGETQYF
TRBD2,TRBV12-3/TRBV12-4,TRBJ2-4,many,TGTGCCAGCAGTTTAGATCTAGCGGGAGGGGGCATTCAGTACTTC,CASSLDLAGGGIQYF
.,TRBV18,TRBJ2-3,.,TGTGCCAGCTCACCACCGTATGGTAGCGGCACAGATACGCAGTATTTT,CASSPPYGSGTDTQYF
TRBD1,TRBV7-2,TRBJ1-6,.,TGTGCCAGCAGCCTAGGGCAGGGGGGTAATTCACCCCTCCACTTT,CASSLGQGGNSPLHF
.,TRBV24-1,TRBJ2-2,.,TGTGCCACCAGTGACACCGGACAGCCTTACACCGGGGAGCTGTTTTTT,CATSDTGQPYTGELFF
TRBD2,TRBV28,TRBJ2-1,.,TGTGCCAGCAGTTTAGCGGGAGTGGGGTCCTACAATGAGCAGTTCTTC,CASSLAGVGSYNEQFF
.,TRBV11-2,TRBJ1-1,.,TGTGCCAGCAGGTTTATGACAGTCACGAACACTGAAGCTTTCTTT,CASRFMTVTNTEAFF
.,TRBV5-5,TRBJ2-1,.,TGTGCCAGCAGCTTGTTCTCCAGGGCTAAAAACAATGAGCAGTTCTTC,CASSLFSRAKNNEQFF
TRBD2,TRBV9,TRBJ2-1,.,TGTGCCAGCAGCGTGACTAGCGGATATGAGCAGTTCTTC,CASSVTSGYEQFF